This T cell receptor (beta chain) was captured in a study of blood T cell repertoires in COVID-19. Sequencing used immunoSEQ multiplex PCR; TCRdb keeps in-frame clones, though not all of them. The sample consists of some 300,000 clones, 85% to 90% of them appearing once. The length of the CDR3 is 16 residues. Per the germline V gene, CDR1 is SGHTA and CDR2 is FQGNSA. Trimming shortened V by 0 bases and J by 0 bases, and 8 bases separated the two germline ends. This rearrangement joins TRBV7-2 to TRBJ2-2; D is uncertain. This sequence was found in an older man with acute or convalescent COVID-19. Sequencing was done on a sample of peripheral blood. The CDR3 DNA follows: TGTGCCAGCAGCTTAGCCACTTTATCGAACACCGGGGAGCTGTTTTTT. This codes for CASSLATLSNTGELFF.